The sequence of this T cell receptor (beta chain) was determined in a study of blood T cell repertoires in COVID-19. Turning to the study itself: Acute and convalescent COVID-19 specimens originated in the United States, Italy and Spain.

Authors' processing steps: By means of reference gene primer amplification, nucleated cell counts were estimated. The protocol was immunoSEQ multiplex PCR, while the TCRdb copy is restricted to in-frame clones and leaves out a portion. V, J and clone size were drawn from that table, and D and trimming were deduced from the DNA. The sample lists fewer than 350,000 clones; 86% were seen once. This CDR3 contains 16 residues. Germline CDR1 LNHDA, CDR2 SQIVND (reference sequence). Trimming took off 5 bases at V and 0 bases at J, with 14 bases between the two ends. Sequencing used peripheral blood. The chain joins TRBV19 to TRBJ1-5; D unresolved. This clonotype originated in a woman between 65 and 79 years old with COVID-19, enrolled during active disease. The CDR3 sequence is CASSWREAPSNQPQHF. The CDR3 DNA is TGTGCCAGTAGTTGGCGAGAGGCCCCTAGCAATCAGCCCCAGCATTTT.